The rows below give T cell receptor beta chains drawn from one sample of a study of blood T cells in healthy people across ages. TCRdb called the 5' RACE reads again in MiXCR, with one record for every CDR3 protein. The sample holds roughly 2 million distinct CDR3 sequences; about 49% are singletons and the top ten take around 2.1%. Sequenced sample: blood. All receptors come from a woman in her forties in good health. Both conserved end residues are part of each CDR3. D genes are given only for firm matches. Size tells how often a clone was seen (once, few, many) or the class of an expanded clone, and some rows leave it out.

size,J,D,V,CDR3,DNA
.,TRBJ2-3,TRBD1,TRBV3-1,CASSLGGWTGGVTDTQYF,TGTGCCAGCAGCCTAGGGGGGTGGACAGGGGGTGTCACAGATACGCAGTATTTT
few,TRBJ2-5,.,TRBV18,CATARKEETQYF,TGTGCCACCGCTCGGAAGGAAGAGACCCAGTACTTC
.,TRBJ1-1,.,TRBV3-1,CASSGRRQLGTEAFF,TGTGCCAGCAGCGGACGACGGCAGCTGGGCACTGAAGCTTTCTTT
few,TRBJ1-4,.,TRBV7-2,CASSTGHRGEKLFF,TGTGCCAGCAGCACGGGACACCGAGGGGAAAAACTGTTTTTT
.,TRBJ2-2,.,TRBV4-3,CASSQVGGGHNTGELFF,TGCGCCAGCAGCCAAGTGGGGGGGGGGCACAACACCGGGGAGCTGTTTTTT
.,TRBJ2-1,.,TRBV7-2,CASSGRGGRNEQFF,TGTGCCAGCAGCGGACGAGGGGGGCGTAATGAGCAGTTCTTC
.,TRBJ2-3,.,TRBV29-1,CSAASGTVSTDTQYF,TGCAGCGCGGCCAGCGGGACAGTAAGCACAGATACGCAGTATTTT
.,TRBJ1-2,TRBD1,TRBV25-1,CASGTGQAGSYGYTF,TGTGCCAGCGGCACGGGACAGGCGGGATCCTATGGCTACACCTTC
few,TRBJ2-5,.,TRBV12-3/TRBV12-4,CASTLGLAGWETQYF,TGTGCCAGCACTCTGGGACTCGCTGGGTGGGAGACCCAGTACTTC
.,TRBJ2-7,.,TRBV14,CASSPHQLAYEQYF,TGTGCCAGCAGCCCTCATCAGTTGGCCTACGAGCAGTACTTC
few,TRBJ2-5,.,TRBV9,CASSVGGGVSETQYF,TGTGCCAGCAGCGTTGGAGGGGGGGTTTCGGAGACCCAGTACTTC
.,TRBJ2-7,.,TRBV6-6,CASSYREAGRYEQYF,TGTGCCAGCAGTTACCGCGAGGCGGGGAGATACGAGCAGTACTTC
few,TRBJ2-1,TRBD2,TRBV9,CASSVDLAGGLVSEQFF,TGTGCCAGCAGCGTAGATTTGGCGGGGGGCCTGGTCAGTGAGCAGTTCTTC
.,TRBJ2-1,.,TRBV20-1,CSARDPSYRKVNEQFF,TGCAGTGCTAGAGATCCCTCGTACAGAAAGGTTAATGAGCAGTTCTTC